This passage covers 14 T cell receptor beta chains from one sample sequenced in a study of cytomegalovirus exposure and HLA in healthy donors (dated by TCRdb to about 2017). The library was built by means of the immunoSEQ multiplex PCR assay. For the multiplex PCR, a mixture combining 60 forward primers for TCR Vbeta segments and 13 reverse primers for TCR Jbeta segments was used. TCRdb holds this immuneACCESS table with in-frame rearrangements only. Some clones are missing; in checked studies, unresolved V genes explain under half, and the rest has no known cause. The sample records about 110,000 clones, about four fifths of which are singletons. Over 20% of the sample lies in the top ten. The sample was PBMCs. These receptor sequences come from a man aged 30-40 years in good health and CMV-seropositive.

The chain recombines TRBV5-1 with TRBJ2-1, with 14 bases lining up with TRBD2. CDR1 and CDR2 from the germline V gene are SGHRS and YFSETQ. The CDR3 has 16 residues. Trimming took 0 bases from V and 6 from J; bases not matched to a gene: 2. CDR3 nucleotide sequence: TGCGCCAGCAGCTTGGGACTAGCGGGAGGGTTCAATGAGCAGTTCTTC. It codes for CASSLGLAGGFNEQFF. The entire variable domain, with the rest obtained from reference TRBV5-1 and TRBJ2-1, is as follows: KAGVTQTPRYLIKTRGQQVTLSCSPISGHRSVSWYQQTPGQGLQFLFEYFSETQRNKGNFPGRFSGRQFSNSRSEMNVSTLELGDSALYLCASSLGLAGGFNEQFFGPGTRLTVL.

CDR3 loop: CASSPSRDSHQPQHF. The CDR3 coding sequence is TGTGCCAGCTCACCATCCAGGGATTCTCACCAGCCCCAGCATTTT. The chain uses TRBV18 and TRBJ1-5; a possible D gene is TRBD1 (5 bases). This CDR3 contains 15 residues. In germline, CDR1 is KGHSH, CDR2 LQKENI. Trimming took 2 bases from V and 7 from J, leaving 15 bases between them.

This clone was counted at least ten times. Within the sample, other DNA sequences also encode this same CDR3. The chain uses TRBV5-1 and TRBJ1-1, with D tentatively TRBD1 (5 bases). CDR1 is SGHRS and CDR2 is YFSETQ in the germline V gene. V was trimmed by 2 bases and J by 4 bases, leaving 12 bases between them. CDR3 size: 14 residues. DNA of the CDR3: TGCGCCAGCAGCTTCCAGGGTGGTGGCACTGAAGCTTTCTTT. Its protein is CASSFQGGGTEAFF. Variable domain in full (rest from reference TRBV5-1 and TRBJ1-1): KAGVTQTPRYLIKTRGQQVTLSCSPISGHRSVSWYQQTPGQGLQFLFEYFSETQRNKGNFPGRFSGRQFSNSRSEMNVSTLELGDSALYLCASSFQGGGTEAFFGQGTRLTVV.

The rearrangement joins TRBV15 to TRBJ1-5; TRBD1 might be the D (6 bases). The germline V gene has CDR1 LNHNV and CDR2 YYDKDF (reference sequence). The CDR3 extends over 16 amino acids. The V end lost 4 bases, the J end lost 0 bases, and 13 bases lay between the germline ends. CDR3 loop: CATSKTGFYSNQPQHF. The CDR3, as DNA: TGTGCCACCAGCAAAACAGGGTTCTATAGCAATCAGCCCCAGCATTTT.

The rearrangement uses TRBV6-6 and TRBJ2-5; tentatively, D is TRBD1 (6 bases). The germline V gene has CDR1 MNHNY and CDR2 SVGAGI (reference sequence). Trimming removed 9 bases from V and 5 bases from J, with 13 bases in between. This CDR3 has 12 residues. CDR3 DNA: TGTGCCAGTACAGGGTTCGGGGAGACCCAGTACTTC. Protein sequence: CASTGFGETQYF.

The V gene is TRBV5-1, the J gene TRBJ2-7; D is undetermined. V gave up 4 bases and J gave up 0 bases, with 8 bases separating them. Germline V gives CDR1 SGHRS, CDR2 YFSETQ. The CDR3 is made up of 13 amino acids. CDR3 in amino acids: CASSGIPSYEQYF. As DNA, the CDR3 is TGCGCCAGCAGCGGCATTCCCTCCTACGAGCAGTACTTC.

The chain recombines TRBV7-9 with TRBJ1-1; perhaps TRBD1 as D (5 bases). The CDR3 is made up of 14 amino acids. V lost 1 base and J 1 base, leaving 7 bases between the germline ends. CDR1 is SEHNR, CDR2 FQNEAQ, per germline (reference sequence). The CDR3 bases are TGTGCCAGCAGCTTAGGACAGTCGAACACTGAAGCTTTCTTT. It is translated as CASSLGQSNTEAFF.

The chain carries TRBV5-4 and TRBJ2-4; tentatively, D is TRBD1 (6 bases). CDR1 is SGHNT and CDR2 is YYREEE in the germline V gene (reference sequence). This CDR3 comprises 16 residues. Trimming removed 3 bases from V and 0 bases from J, with 13 bases in between. CDR3 bases: TGTGCCAGCAGCTGGGACACCCCTATAGCCAAAAACATTCAGTACTTC. Encoded protein: CASSWDTPIAKNIQYF.

The chain links TRBV9 to TRBJ2-5; 9 bases are a match to TRBD1. Germline V gives CDR1 SGDLS, CDR2 YYNGEE. CDR3 length equals 13 residues. V lost 2 bases, J lost 5 bases, and 1 base stayed unmatched. The CDR3 region is CASSVGTGETQYF. CDR3 DNA: TGTGCCAGCAGCGTTGGGACAGGGGAGACCCAGTACTTC.

The chain couples TRBV6-5 to TRBJ1-2, with 12 bases fitting TRBD1. The CDR3 contains 14 residues. Germline CDR1 MNHEY, CDR2 SVGAGI. Losses at the gene ends were 8 bases for V and 8 bases for J; bases not matched to a gene: 9. CDR3 residues: CASAGTGGGWGYTF. The CDR3 coding sequence is TGTGCCAGCGCCGGGACAGGGGGCGGCTGGGGCTACACCTTC.

The genes are TRBV28 and TRBJ2-3; 10 bases align to TRBD1. CDR1 is MDHEN, CDR2 SYDVKM, per germline. The V segment lost 2 bases and the J segment 2 bases; nucleotides outside the gene matches: 4. The CDR3 length is 16 residues. CDR3 sequence reads: CASSLRDRGFTDTQYF. The CDR3 nucleotides are TGTGCCAGCAGTTTAAGGGACAGGGGCTTCACAGATACGCAGTATTTT.

The genes are TRBV5-4 and TRBJ2-5; 11 nucleotides match TRBD2. Looked up from germline, CDR1 is SGHNT and CDR2 is YYREEE (reference sequence). Trimming cost V 4 bases and J 2 bases; bases outside gene matches: 13. The CDR3 has 18 amino acids. The CDR3 nucleotides read TGTGCCAGCAGCAGGGGAGTAGCGGGGGGGCTTATACAAGAGACCCAGTACTTC. This codes for CASSRGVAGGLIQETQYF.

The V gene is TRBV5-1, the J gene TRBJ2-2, with TRBD2 matching 9 bases. The CDR3 runs 15 residues. CDR1 and CDR2 from the germline V gene are SGHRS and YFSETQ. The V segment lost 4 bases and the J segment 0 bases; nucleotides outside the gene matches: 1. The CDR3 bases are TGCGCCAGCAGCGGACTAGCGTCGAACACCGGGGAGCTGTTTTTT. This sequence encodes CASSGLASNTGELFF.

The chain joins TRBV12-5 to TRBJ1-6; 7 bases are shared with TRBD1. Trimming cost V 2 bases and J 0 bases; bases outside gene matches: 7. Germline CDR1 is LGHNT and CDR2 is FRNRAP. CDR3 length equals 18 residues. As DNA, the CDR3 is TGTGCTAGTGGTTTGTTAACAGGGGCAATCTCCTATAATTCACCCCTCCACTTT. This gives the protein CASGLLTGAISYNSPLHF.